A selection of T cell receptor beta chains follows, all from one sample in a study of blood T cells in healthy people across ages. TCRdb itself ran the 5' RACE reads through MiXCR, one entry per CDR3 protein. The data contain around 790,000 distinct CDR3 sequences, around 42% of them singletons. Sequences were obtained from blood. The source of these receptors is a man aged 60-69 years in good health. The CDR3 runs from the conserved cysteine through the conserved F or W. The D gene is left open where the match is weak. Only part of the rows carry a size: once, few, many, or a class if the clone is expanded.

v_call	d_call	j_call	clone_size	cdr3_nt	cdr3_aa
TRBV7-8	NA	TRBJ2-5	few	TGTGCCAGCAGCTTAAACACTTACAATGAGCAGTACTTC	CASSLNTYNEQYF
TRBV20-1	NA	TRBJ2-7	NA	TGCAGTGCATACGGTGGATGGGGCTTGGGCGAGCAGTACTTC	CSAYGGWGLGEQYF
TRBV20-1	NA	TRBJ2-7	NA	TGCAGTGCTAGAGATAGGAAGGTAACCTACGAGCAGTACTTC	CSARDRKVTYEQYF
TRBV7-2	TRBD2	TRBJ2-3	NA	TGTGCCAGCAGCCTAGGGCGGGGAATAGCGGGGGGGCGGTTGGATACGCAGTATTTT	CASSLGRGIAGGRLDTQYF
TRBV6-5	NA	TRBJ2-3	NA	TGTGCCAGCAGTTACTCGAATTGGGGGGCCACAGATACGCAGTATTTT	CASSYSNWGATDTQYF
TRBV27	NA	TRBJ1-1	NA	TGTGCCAGCAGTTTAGGATTCGGGGGGAACACTGAAGCTTTCTTT	CASSLGFGGNTEAFF
TRBV6-5	NA	TRBJ2-1	NA	TGTGCCAGCAGTTCCCAACCAGGCGATGAGCAGTTCTTC	CASSSQPGDEQFF
TRBV2	NA	TRBJ1-2	NA	TGTGCCAGCAGTGATTTGCCAGGGAGGGGAGGCTACACCTTC	CASSDLPGRGGYTF
TRBV7-9	TRBD1	TRBJ2-3	NA	TGTGCCACAGGACAGGGCTGGAACACAGATACGCAGTATTTT	CATGQGWNTDTQYF
TRBV30	NA	TRBJ2-3	few	TGTGCCTGGAGTGTATACGGGAGCGGCAGCACAGATACGCAGTATTTT	CAWSVYGSGSTDTQYF
TRBV9	TRBD2	TRBJ2-3	once	TGTGCCAGCGGAGGACCCCCAACCCTAGCGGGGCCACCCACAGATACGCAGTATTTT	CASGGPPTLAGPPTDTQYF
TRBV27	TRBD2	TRBJ2-7	NA	TGTGCCAGCAGCCCCGGGACTAGCGGGGGGCCAGGCTACGAGCAGTACTTC	CASSPGTSGGPGYEQYF
TRBV6-2/TRBV6-3	NA	TRBJ2-1	few	TGTGCCAGCATCCGGGCACCTTTCTCCTACAATGAGCAGTTCTTC	CASIRAPFSYNEQFF
TRBV5-8	NA	TRBJ2-5	NA	TGTGCCAGCAGCGAACGGCGAGACGAGACCCAGTACTTC	CASSERRDETQYF
TRBV25-1	NA	TRBJ1-5	few	TGTGCCAGCAGTGAGTCGGACCGCAATCAGCCCCAGCATTTT	CASSESDRNQPQHF
TRBV7-9	NA	TRBJ1-2	NA	TGTGCCAGCACCGTAGGGGCCGGGCTGCTCTATGGCTACACCTTC	CASTVGAGLLYGYTF
TRBV13	NA	TRBJ2-4	NA	TGTGCCAGCAGCCCACCGACAGCGGATCGCTTCACGCTAGCCAAAAACATTCAGTACTTC	CASSPPTADRFTLAKNIQYF
TRBV20-1	NA	TRBJ1-5	NA	TGCAGTGCTAGACGTAAGACCGGAGAACCCCAGCATTTT	CSARRKTGEPQHF